These 14 T cell receptor beta chains were all obtained from the same sample, sequenced in a study of blood T cells in healthy people across ages. Using a J-beta primer mix together with a sample-barcoded 5' primer, a second PCR was run for roughly 6 to 12 cycles. A single record per CDR3 protein comes from TCRdb applying MiXCR to the 5' RACE reads. Altogether 1.4 million or so distinct CDR3 sequences are present, under 55% being singletons, with the ten largest covering 4%. Material: blood. The receptors come from a woman younger than 30 in good health.

The chain uses TRBV10-3 and TRBJ2-3, with 13 bases fitting TRBD2. Germline V lookup: CDR1 ENHRY, CDR2 SYGVKD. This CDR3 is 16 amino acids long. The V segment lost 8 bases and the J segment 5 bases; nucleotides outside the gene matches: 10. DNA for the CDR3: TGTGCCATCCGGACTAGCGGGAGAGATGTGGGAGATACGCAGTATTTT. This encodes CAIRTSGRDVGDTQYF.

This clonotype was seen only once. CDR3 DNA: TGTGCCAGCAGTACCGGACCCGAGCAGTTCTTC. Its translation: CASSTGPEQFF. This sequence joins TRBV12-3 or TRBV12-4 and TRBJ2-1; D gene unclear. The ends were cut back, 5 bases at V and 10 bases at J, with 9 bases in the middle. This CDR3 comprises 11 residues.

This chain uses TRBV10-3 with TRBJ2-1; 13 nucleotides align to TRBD2. The length of the CDR3 is 15 residues. Trimming at V came to 8 bases and at J to 8 bases, leaving 9 bases not matched to a gene. Germline values: CDR1 ENHRY, CDR2 SYGVKD. CDR3 DNA sequence: TGTGCCATCGGTCGGACTAGCGGGAGTCCTGATGAGCAGTTCTTC. Its translation: CAIGRTSGSPDEQFF.

This clonotype has a handful of counts. The rearrangement joins TRBV27 to TRBJ2-5, with D possibly matching TRBD1 (5 bases). The CDR3 extends over 15 amino acids. Germline V gene lookup returns CDR1 MNHEY and CDR2 SMNVEV (reference sequence). V was shortened by 5 bases and J by 1 base, with 14 bases between the two germline ends. CDR3 in amino acids: CASSKLRQSQETQYF. The CDR3 DNA sequence: TGTGCCAGCAGTAAACTCCGACAGTCCCAAGAGACCCAGTACTTC.

The gene calls are TRBV20-1 and TRBJ2-1; the match to TRBD2 covers 13 bases. The V and J ends lost 4 bases and 0 bases, in that order; junction bases with no gene match: 9. The CDR3 totals 18 residues. Germline V gene data show CDR1 as DFQATT and CDR2 as SNEGSKA (reference sequence). Written as DNA, the CDR3 is TGCAGTGCTACCGGACTAGCGGGAGATCATCGCTCCTACAATGAGCAGTTCTTC. Translated, it gives CSATGLAGDHRSYNEQFF.

A few counts support this clonotype. The rearrangement joins TRBV27 to TRBJ2-1; D not certain. CDR3 length equals 15 residues. Germline V CDR1 and CDR2: MNHEY, SMNVEV (reference sequence). Deletions cut 1 base from V and 4 bases from J, with 11 bases between. This CDR3 reads CASSLWSLAYNEQFF. In nucleotides, the CDR3 is TGTGCCAGCAGTTTATGGTCTCTGGCTTACAATGAGCAGTTCTTC.

This clonotype appeared a single time. The V and J genes are TRBV24-1 and TRBJ1-2, with 7 bases that match TRBD1. From germline, CDR1 is KGHDR and CDR2 SFDVKD. CDR3 size: 14 residues. With 4 bases clipped from V and 10 bases from J, the junction kept 11 bases outside the gene matches. The CDR3 loop is CATSDSRRDRIYTF. The CDR3 coding sequence is TGTGCCACCAGTGACTCCCGCAGGGACAGAATCTACACCTTC.

The rearrangement joins TRBV2 to TRBJ2-5, with D maybe TRBD1 (5 bases). In germline, CDR1 is SNHLY, CDR2 FYNNEI. The CDR3 spans 13 residues. V dropped 5 bases and J dropped 3 bases, with 10 bases sitting between them. In DNA form, the CDR3 reads TGTGCCAGCAGTCCTCTAGGGGAAGAGACCCAGTACTTC. Its protein product is CASSPLGEETQYF.

J is TRBJ2-5 and V is TRBV12-3 or TRBV12-4; D possibly corresponds to TRBD1 (6 bases). CDR3 length equals 14 residues. Trimming removed 5 bases from V and 11 bases from J, with 21 bases in between. The CDR3 protein is CASSGTLPYNEQYF. The CDR3, as DNA: TGTGCCAGCAGTGGGACATTACCTTACAATGAGCAGTACTTC.

As regards this clonotype: A read error is possible here, since a much larger clone lies one base away. The chain couples TRBV7-2 to TRBJ1-1; maybe TRBD1 (5 bases). From germline, CDR1 is SGHTA and CDR2 FQGNSA. The CDR3 is made up of 15 amino acids. CDR3: CACRAGTGVLSEAFF. CDR3 nucleotide sequence: TGTGCCTGCAGGGCCGGGACCGGGGTGTTATCTGAAGCTTTCTTT.

This clonotype showed up just a few times. J is TRBJ2-5 and V is TRBV20-1; D may be TRBD1 (5 bases). CDR1 is DFQATT, CDR2 SNEGSKA, per germline (reference sequence). V shed 6 bases and J shed 3 bases, with 17 bases lying between them. The CDR3 length is 14 residues. CDR3 amino acids: CSAVRRKGKETQYF. The DNA of the CDR3 is TGCAGTGCCGTAAGGAGAAAGGGGAAAGAGACCCAGTACTTC.

This clonotype has only a few counts. J is TRBJ2-3 and V is TRBV9; D is unresolved. Germline V gives CDR1 SGDLS, CDR2 YYNGEE. The ends were cut back, 2 bases at V and 4 bases at J, with 8 bases in the middle. The CDR3 is 13 residues long. The CDR3 is CASSVKGADTQYF. The CDR3 DNA reads TGTGCCAGCAGCGTCAAGGGCGCAGATACGCAGTATTTT.

The chain has TRBV14 and TRBJ2-5, with TRBD2 identical over 14 bases. Germline assignment: CDR1 SGHDN and CDR2 FVKESK. This CDR3 has 16 amino acids. Trimming at V came to 4 bases and at J to 6 bases, leaving 7 bases not matched to a gene. The CDR3 nucleotides read TGTGCCAGCAGCCGAGGGACTAGCGGGAGTTTGAAGACCCAGTACTTC. Translating gives CASSRGTSGSLKTQYF. The full variable domain, with the rest looked up from reference TRBV14 and TRBJ2-5, is EAGVTQFPSHSVIEKGQTVTLRCDPISGHDNLYWYRRVMGKEIKFLLHFVKESKQDESGMPNNRFLAERTGGTYSTLKVQPAELEDSGVYFCASSRGTSGSLKTQYFGPGTRLLVL.

Remarks on this clonotype: One end of the junction varies from germline; a read error may be responsible. The V and J genes are TRBV12-3 or TRBV12-4 and TRBJ2-2; maybe TRBD2 (5 bases). There are 11 residues in the CDR3. CDR3 region: CATLSTGKLFF. The DNA for the CDR3 is TGTGCCACCCTTTCCACCGGGAAGCTGTTTTTT.